This T cell receptor beta chain was captured by sequencing in a study of CD8+ T cells in alopecia areata. As for the study in general: Treated patients swallowed 5 to 10 mg of oral tofacitinib twice daily. Tofacitinib dosing lasted 6 to 18 months, which was then followed by 6 months off drug.

Alopecia areata patients had lesional scalp punch biopsies and peripheral blood taken from them. RNA, once extracted, was reverse transcribed into cDNA for use as the sequencing template. Method: immunoSEQ multiplex PCR; TCRdb's copy keeps in-frame clones and lacks some. The sample lists 55,000 to 70,000 clones; roughly 44% were seen once. Germline V gives CDR1 SGHVS, CDR2 FNYEAQ. The CDR3 sequence is 12 residues long. The J segment lost 9 bases and the V segment lost 6 bases, leaving 5 bases of the junction unmatched. Sequenced material: CD8+ T cells sorted from blood, taken at week 0. This clonotype was obtained from a human donor with alopecia areata. The chain is built from TRBV7-6 and TRBJ2-1; 7 nucleotides agree with TRBD2. CDR3 loop: CASRVAGSEQFF. The CDR3 DNA reads TGTGCCAGCAGAGTAGCGGGCAGTGAGCAGTTCTTC.